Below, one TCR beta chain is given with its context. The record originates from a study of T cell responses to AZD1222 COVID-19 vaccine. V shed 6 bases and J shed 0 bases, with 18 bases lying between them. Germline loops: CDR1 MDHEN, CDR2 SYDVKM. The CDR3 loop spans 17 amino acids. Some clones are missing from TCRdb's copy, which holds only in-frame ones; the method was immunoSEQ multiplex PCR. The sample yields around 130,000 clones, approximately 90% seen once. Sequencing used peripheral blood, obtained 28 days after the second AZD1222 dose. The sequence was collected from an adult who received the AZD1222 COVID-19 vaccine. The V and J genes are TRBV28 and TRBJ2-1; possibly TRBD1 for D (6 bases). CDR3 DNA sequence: TGTGCCAGCAGGGGGGCCCGCGGAGCTCTCTCCTACAATGAGCAGTTCTTC. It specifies CASRGARGALSYNEQFF. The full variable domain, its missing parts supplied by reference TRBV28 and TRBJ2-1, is DVKVTQSSRYLVKRTGEKVFLECVQDMDHENMFWYRQDPGLGLRLIYFSYDVKMKEKGDIPEGYSVSREKKERFSLILESASTNQTSMYLCASRGARGALSYNEQFFGPGTRLTVL.